This T cell receptor (beta chain) was sequenced in a study of blood T cell repertoires in COVID-19. Study-wide background: T cells, B-cell-depleted T cells, or PBMCs provided the cDNA or gDNA that served as material.

This CDR3 region has 14 residues. The germline V gene has CDR1 MNHEY and CDR2 SMNVEV (reference sequence). The V end was cut by 3 bases, the J end by 1 base, with 7 bases between. Authors' methods: Reference gene primers were amplified, and this amplification served to estimate nucleated cell counts. Using immunoSEQ multiplex PCR, the repertoire was profiled, and TCRdb retains in-frame clones only, with some absent. V, J and clone size are taken as reported in that table, and D and trimming were inferred from the DNA itself. The table includes about 150,000 clones, around 80% detected once. This sequence was found in a woman aged 45-65 years with acute or convalescent COVID-19. Sequences were obtained from peripheral blood. The gene calls are TRBV27 and TRBJ1-5; no clear D gene. In DNA form, the CDR3 reads TGTGCCAGCAGTTTTTCCAGAAGCAATCAGCCCCAGCATTTT. Translating gives CASSFSRSNQPQHF.